The next 5 T cell receptor beta chains were all read from a single sample in a study of long-term antiretroviral therapy in people with HIV. Researchers report immunoSEQ v3.0 was run at survey level. Method: immunoSEQ multiplex PCR; TCRdb's copy keeps in-frame clones and lacks some. The table records roughly 16,000 clones, around 83% of them present only once. The sequencing here drew on unsorted PBMCs, taken 0.5 years after starting antiretroviral therapy. These receptors all stem from a middle-aged woman with HIV.

For the CDR3, the DNA is TGTGCCAGCAGTGGGGGGGGCCTATACACTGAAGCTTTCTTT. This encodes CASSGGGLYTEAFF. J is TRBJ1-1 and V is TRBV6-5; the D gene is possibly TRBD1 (6 bases). With 5 bases removed from V and 3 bases from J, the gap between germline ends came to 13 bases. The CDR3 is 14 residues long. Germline CDR1 MNHEY, CDR2 SVGAGI.

Only a few counts were recorded for this clone. V gene TRBV9 combines with J gene TRBJ2-7; 9 positions match TRBD1. In germline, CDR1 is SGDLS, CDR2 YYNGEE. Trimming took 4 bases from V and 2 from J; bases not matched to a gene: 7. The CDR3 covers 15 residues. The CDR3 here is CASSLSGTGPYEQYF. CDR3 sequence (DNA): TGTGCCAGCAGCCTATCAGGGACAGGGCCCTACGAGCAGTACTTC.

The V call is TRBV7-2, the J call TRBJ2-7, with 7 nucleotides matching TRBD1. Germline CDR1 and CDR2: SGHTA and FQGNSA. J gave up 0 bases and V 5 bases, and 7 bases lay outside the gene matches. CDR3 size: 15 residues. CDR3 protein: CASSHQGVTSYEQYF. Here the CDR3 DNA reads TGTGCCAGCAGCCATCAGGGGGTCACCTCCTACGAGCAGTACTTC.

The chain links TRBV29-1 to TRBJ2-5; D ambiguous. Trimming took off 4 bases at V and 5 bases at J, with 8 bases between the two ends. The length of the CDR3 is 11 residues. Germline V gene data show CDR1 as SQVTM and CDR2 as ANQGSEA. The CDR3 DNA reads as TGCAGCGTTGGACCCGCGGAGACCCAGTACTTC. Its translation: CSVGPAETQYF.

This chain uses TRBV19 with TRBJ2-2; 7 nucleotides match TRBD2. With V trimmed by 5 bases and J by 6 bases, 15 bases remained unmatched. The CDR3 covers 17 residues. CDR1 is LNHDA, CDR2 SQIVND, per germline (reference sequence). CDR3 DNA: TGTGCCAGTAGTGACCCAAGGGGCGGGAGAATCCCCGGGGAGCTGTTTTTT. Encoded protein: CASSDPRGGRIPGELFF.